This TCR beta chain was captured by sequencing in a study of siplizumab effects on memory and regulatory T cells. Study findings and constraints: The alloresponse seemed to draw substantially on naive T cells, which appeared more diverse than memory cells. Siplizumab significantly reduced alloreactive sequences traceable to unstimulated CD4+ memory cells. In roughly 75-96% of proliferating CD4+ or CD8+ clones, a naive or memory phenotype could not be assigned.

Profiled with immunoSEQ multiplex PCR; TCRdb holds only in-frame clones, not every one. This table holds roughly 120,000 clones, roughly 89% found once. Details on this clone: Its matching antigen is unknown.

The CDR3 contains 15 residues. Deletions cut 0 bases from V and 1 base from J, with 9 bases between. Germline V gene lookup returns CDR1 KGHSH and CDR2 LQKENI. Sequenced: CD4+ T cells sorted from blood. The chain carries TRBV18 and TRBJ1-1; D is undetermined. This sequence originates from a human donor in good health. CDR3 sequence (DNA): TGTGCCAGCTCACCACCCGACGGACCGAACACTGAAGCTTTCTTT. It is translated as CASSPPDGPNTEAFF. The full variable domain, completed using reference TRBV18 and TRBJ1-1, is NAGVMQNPRHLVRRRGQEARLRCSPMKGHSHVYWYRQLPEEGLKFMVYLQKENIIDESGMPKERFSAEFPKEGPSILRIQQVVRGDSAAYFCASSPPDGPNTEAFFGQGTRLTVV.